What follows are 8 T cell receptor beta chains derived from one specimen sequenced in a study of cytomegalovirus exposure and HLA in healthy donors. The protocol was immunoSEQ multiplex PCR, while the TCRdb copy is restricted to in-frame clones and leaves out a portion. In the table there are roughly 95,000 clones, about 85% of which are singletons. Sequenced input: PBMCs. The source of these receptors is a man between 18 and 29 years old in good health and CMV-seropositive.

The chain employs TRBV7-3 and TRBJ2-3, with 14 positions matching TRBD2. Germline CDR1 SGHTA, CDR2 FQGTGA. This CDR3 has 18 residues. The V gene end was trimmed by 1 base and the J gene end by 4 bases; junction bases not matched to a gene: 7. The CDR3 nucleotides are TGTGCCAGCAGCTTAAAGGGACTAGCGGGAGTCCTCCCAGATACGCAGTATTTT. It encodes CASSLKGLAGVLPDTQYF.

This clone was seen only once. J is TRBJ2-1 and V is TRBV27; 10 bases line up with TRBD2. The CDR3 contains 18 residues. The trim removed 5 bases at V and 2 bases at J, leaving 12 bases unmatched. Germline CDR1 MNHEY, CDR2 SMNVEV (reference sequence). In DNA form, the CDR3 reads TGTGCCAGCAGTCACCACGGATCTGGACTAGCGGCCTACAATGAGCAGTTCTTC. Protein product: CASSHHGSGLAAYNEQFF.

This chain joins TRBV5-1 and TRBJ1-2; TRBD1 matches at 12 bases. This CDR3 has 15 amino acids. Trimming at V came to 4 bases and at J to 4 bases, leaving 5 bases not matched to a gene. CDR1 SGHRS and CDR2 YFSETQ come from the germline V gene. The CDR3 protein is CASSTGTGGFYGYTF. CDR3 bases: TGCGCCAGCAGCACTGGGACAGGGGGCTTCTATGGCTACACCTTC.

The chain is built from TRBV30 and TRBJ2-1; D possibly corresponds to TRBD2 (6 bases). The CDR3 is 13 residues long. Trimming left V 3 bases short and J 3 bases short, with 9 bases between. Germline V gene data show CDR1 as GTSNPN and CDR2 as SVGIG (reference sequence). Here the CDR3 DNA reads TGTGCCTGGAGGCGGGATGGCTACAATGAGCAGTTCTTC. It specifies CAWRRDGYNEQFF.

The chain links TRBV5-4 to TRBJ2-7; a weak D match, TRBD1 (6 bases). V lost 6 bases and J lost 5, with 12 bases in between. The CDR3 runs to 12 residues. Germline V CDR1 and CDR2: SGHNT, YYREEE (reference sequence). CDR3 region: CASNQQGHEQYF. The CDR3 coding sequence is TGTGCCAGCAACCAACAGGGACACGAGCAGTACTTC.

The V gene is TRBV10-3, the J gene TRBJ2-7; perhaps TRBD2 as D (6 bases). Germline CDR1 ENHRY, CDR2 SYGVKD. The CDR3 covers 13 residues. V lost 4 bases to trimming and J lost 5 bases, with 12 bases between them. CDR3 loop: CAISAKRVHEQYF. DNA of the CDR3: TGTGCCATCAGTGCGAAGCGGGTCCACGAGCAGTACTTC.

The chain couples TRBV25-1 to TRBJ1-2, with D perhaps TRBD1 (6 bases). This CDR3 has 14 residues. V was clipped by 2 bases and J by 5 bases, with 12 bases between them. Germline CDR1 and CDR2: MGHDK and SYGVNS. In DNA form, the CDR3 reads TGTGCCAGCAGTGAAAACAGGGACACATATGGCTACACCTTC. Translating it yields CASSENRDTYGYTF.

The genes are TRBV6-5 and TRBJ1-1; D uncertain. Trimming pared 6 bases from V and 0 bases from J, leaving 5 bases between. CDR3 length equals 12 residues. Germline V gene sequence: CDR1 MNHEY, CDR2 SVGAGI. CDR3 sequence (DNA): TGTGCCAGCAGCGACATGAACACTGAAGCTTTCTTT. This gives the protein CASSDMNTEAFF.